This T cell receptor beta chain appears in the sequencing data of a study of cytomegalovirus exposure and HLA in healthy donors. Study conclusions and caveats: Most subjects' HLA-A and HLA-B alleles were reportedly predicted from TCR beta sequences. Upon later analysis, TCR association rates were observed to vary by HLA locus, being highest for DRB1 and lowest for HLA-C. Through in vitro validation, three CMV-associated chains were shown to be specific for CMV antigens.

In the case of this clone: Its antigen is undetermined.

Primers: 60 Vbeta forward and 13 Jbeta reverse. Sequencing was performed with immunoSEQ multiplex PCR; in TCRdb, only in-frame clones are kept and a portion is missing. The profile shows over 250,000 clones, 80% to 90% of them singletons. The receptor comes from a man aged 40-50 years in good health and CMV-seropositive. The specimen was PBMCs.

In DNA, the CDR3 is TGTGCCAGCAGCTTACTTGGGGGGACGGCCACTGAAGCTTTCTTT. It encodes CASSLLGGTATEAFF. The chain recombines TRBV7-3 with TRBJ1-1; perhaps TRBD1 as D (5 bases). Germline V gene sequence: CDR1 SGHTA, CDR2 FQGTGA. The V and J ends lost 2 bases and 4 bases respectively, with 14 bases between them. The CDR3 has 15 amino acids.